Listed below are T cell receptor beta chains from one sample, sequenced in a study of shared clonotypes between healthy human individuals. Produced via immunoSEQ multiplex PCR; TCRdb's table is partial and in-frame only. The sample includes over a million clones, nearly 99% of them seen just once. The specimen was naive CD4+ T cells sorted from blood. The source of these receptors is a man aged 30-40 years in good health. Each CDR3 is given with its conserved first and last residue. D genes are given only for firm matches. Clone size is not always given. Where it is, it says once, few, many or a class for expanded clones.

>TRBJ2-1|TRBV7-7|.|.
CASSLMQGGYEQFF
TGTGCCAGCAGCCTGATGCAAGGTGGCTATGAGCAGTTCTTC
>TRBJ2-7|TRBV10-1|.|.
CASSPSGTGESYEQYF
TGCGCCAGCAGCCCATCTGGGACTGGAGAGTCCTACGAGCAGTACTTC
>TRBJ2-7|TRBV4-1|.|TRBD1
CASSQEVGTVYEQYF
TGCGCCAGCAGCCAAGAGGTCGGGACAGTCTACGAGCAGTACTTC
>TRBJ1-1|TRBV29-1|.|TRBD1
CSVRGLQGRNRDTEAFF
TGCAGCGTTAGGGGTTTACAGGGGCGAAATCGGGACACTGAAGCTTTCTTT
>TRBJ1-6|TRBV7-9|.|.
CASSSPTGLAYNSPLHF
TGTGCCAGCAGCTCCCCGACTGGTCTCGCCTATAATTCACCCCTCCACTTT
>TRBJ2-2|TRBV4-3|.|TRBD1
CASSQTLVTGGNGELFF
TGCGCCAGCAGCCAAACGCTGGTAACAGGGGGTAACGGGGAGCTGTTTTTT
>TRBJ2-7|TRBV6-5|.|.
CASSYSVKDYEQYF
TGTGCCAGCAGTTACTCGGTCAAAGACTACGAGCAGTACTTC
>TRBJ2-7|TRBV28|few|.
CASSLTPSYEQYF
TGTGCCAGCAGTTTAACACCATCCTACGAGCAGTACTTC
>TRBJ2-7|TRBV7-2|.|TRBD2
CASRVTSGSYEQYF
TGTGCCAGCAGGGTGACTAGCGGATCATACGAGCAGTACTTC
>TRBJ2-3|TRBV19|.|TRBD1
CASSMDRGGTDTQYF
TGTGCCAGTAGTATGGACAGGGGTGGGACAGATACGCAGTATTTT
>TRBJ2-7|TRBV28|.|TRBD1
CASSFSALRQGPISSYEQYF
TGTGCCAGCAGTTTCTCCGCCCTCCGACAGGGCCCAATATCCTCCTACGAGCAGTACTTC
>TRBJ1-2|TRBV11-2|.|.
CASSLDLQAGYTF
TGTGCCAGCAGCTTAGATCTCCAGGCAGGCTACACCTTC
>TRBJ2-1|TRBV7-9|.|TRBD2
CASSLGAGRAPNEQFF
TGTGCCAGCAGCTTAGGGGCCGGGAGGGCCCCTAATGAGCAGTTCTTC
>TRBJ1-1|TRBV5-1|.|TRBD1
CASSSQGQGAFF
TGCGCCAGCAGCTCACAGGGACAGGGCGCTTTCTTT
>TRBJ1-2|TRBV7-8|.|.
CASWSIRNGYTF
TGTGCCAGCTGGAGTATCAGGAATGGCTACACCTTC
>TRBJ2-5|TRBV23-1|.|TRBD2
CASSQSKEASGLQETQYF
TGCGCCAGCAGTCAATCGAAGGAGGCTAGCGGCCTCCAAGAGACCCAGTACTTC
>TRBJ2-1|TRBV9|.|TRBD2
CASSVTGGSDEQFF
TGTGCCAGCAGCGTAACGGGAGGTTCGGATGAGCAGTTCTTC
>TRBJ2-7|TRBV5-1|.|.
CASSPVAATYEQYF
TGCGCCAGCAGCCCAGTAGCGGCAACCTACGAGCAGTACTTC
>TRBJ2-1|TRBV4-3|.|TRBD2
CASSQDLSSLAGAWNEQFF
TGCGCCAGCAGCCAAGATCTTAGTAGTCTAGCGGGAGCATGGAATGAGCAGTTCTTC
>TRBJ2-3|TRBV7-2|.|TRBD2
CASSPMSPGGTDTQYF
TGTGCCAGCAGCCCCATGTCCCCCGGGGGGACAGATACGCAGTATTTT
>TRBJ2-3|TRBV5-1|.|.
CASSPERTHMYF
TGCGCCAGCAGCCCAGAACGGACCCATATGTATTTT
>TRBJ2-7|TRBV19|.|TRBD2
CASSPSGAYEQYF
TGTGCCAGTAGCCCTAGCGGTGCCTACGAGCAGTACTTC
>TRBJ2-3|TRBV7-3|.|TRBD2
CASRAGGDADTQYF
TGTGCCAGCAGAGCGGGAGGGGATGCAGATACGCAGTATTTT
>TRBJ2-7|TRBV4-1|.|.
CASSQVGASPYEQYF
TGCGCCAGCAGCCAAGTCGGGGCTAGCCCCTACGAGCAGTACTTC
>TRBJ2-1|TRBV7-8|once|.
CASSSGDWLNEQFF
TGTGCCAGCAGCTCCGGGGACTGGCTCAATGAGCAGTTCTTC
>TRBJ2-5|TRBV28|.|TRBD2
CASSFSWTSGRFGQETQYF
TGTGCCAGCAGTTTCTCCTGGACTAGCGGGAGATTCGGCCAAGAGACCCAGTACTTC
>TRBJ1-2|TRBV10-3|.|TRBD1
CAISEQGRYGYTF
TGTGCCATCAGTGAACAGGGGCGGTATGGCTACACCTTC
>TRBJ2-2|TRBV5-4|.|TRBD1
CASSKARGQGLSGELFF
TGTGCCAGCAGCAAAGCCCGGGGACAGGGGTTGTCCGGGGAGCTGTTTTTT
>TRBJ1-5|TRBV6-5|.|.
CASSPRGGAGQPQHF
TGTGCCAGCAGTCCCCGGGGAGGGGCGGGTCAGCCCCAGCATTTT
>TRBJ2-5|TRBV5-1|.|TRBD1
CASSPDRANQETQYF
TGCGCCAGCAGCCCGGACAGGGCAAACCAAGAGACCCAGTACTTC
>TRBJ2-2|TRBV15|.|.
CATSRDGVPSRGTTNTGELFF
TGTGCCACCAGCAGAGATGGCGTTCCCTCTCGCGGGACAACGAACACCGGGGAGCTGTTTTTT
>TRBJ2-2|TRBV19|.|.
CASRLPTGELFF
TGTGCCAGCCGCCTGCCCACCGGGGAGCTGTTTTTT
>TRBJ2-5|TRBV5-4|.|.
CASSFPGAQTQYF
TGTGCCAGCAGCTTCCCTGGCGCGCAGACCCAGTACTTC
>TRBJ2-7|TRBV7-2|once|.
CASTLVWGGHSYEQYF
TGTGCCAGCACCCTAGTTTGGGGAGGACACAGCTACGAGCAGTACTTC
>TRBJ2-7|TRBV5-4|.|TRBD2
CASSLAGLAGVGEQYF
TGTGCCAGCAGCTTGGCCGGGCTAGCGGGAGTTGGCGAGCAGTACTTC